Listed below are T cell receptor beta chains from one sample, sequenced in a study of neurological immune-mediated disorders. TCRdb ran MiXCR on the 5' RACE reads and lists one entry per CDR3 protein. This sample carries approximately 58,000 distinct CDR3 sequences, roughly 8.3% of them seen once, and the ten largest clones take 1.5% to 2%. The sequenced material came from PBMCs. These receptor sequences come from a woman aged 40 to 49 in good health. The CDR3 runs from the conserved cysteine through the conserved F or W. Each record gives: J gene, clone size, CDR3 length, V gene, D gene, CDR3 DNA, CDR3 protein. A D gene is named only where the DNA matches it firmly. Clone size is given for some rows only: seen once, a few or many times, or a class if the clone is expanded.

>TRBJ1-2|many|13|TRBV6-5|NA
TGTGCCAGCACCTACGGGGCCGGCTATGGCTACACCTTC
CASTYGAGYGYTF
>TRBJ2-7|many|14|TRBV5-1|NA
TGCGCCAGCAGTTCCGGGACCGAAGGACTCGAGCAGTACTTC
CASSSGTEGLEQYF
>TRBJ1-1|many|15|TRBV5-1|NA
TGCGCCAGCAGCTTGAGTGCGGTGGGGAACACTGAAGCTTTCTTT
CASSLSAVGNTEAFF
>TRBJ2-2|many|13|TRBV5-1|NA
TGCGCCAGCAGCGGCAGGGTTGCCGGGGAGCTGTTTTTT
CASSGRVAGELFF
>TRBJ2-7|many|17|TRBV6-6|NA
TGTGCCAGCAGTTACCTTAGGGGTCTGGGGGAAGGCTACGAGCAGTACTTC
CASSYLRGLGEGYEQYF
>TRBJ1-1|many|14|TRBV12-3/TRBV12-4|NA
TGTGCCAGCAGTTTAGGGGGAGGTCCCCCTGAAGCTTTCTTT
CASSLGGGPPEAFF
>TRBJ2-2|few|14|TRBV4-1|TRBD1
TGCGCCAGCAGCCTGAACAGGGGTGCCGGGGAGCTGTTTTTT
CASSLNRGAGELFF
>TRBJ1-2|few|16|TRBV12-3/TRBV12-4|TRBD1
TGTGCCAGCACTCTGGGACAGGGAATGGAGGCGCGTGGCTACACCTTC
CASTLGQGMEARGYTF
>TRBJ2-2|many|15|TRBV12-3/TRBV12-4|NA
TGTGCCAGCAGTCCCCTTAGCGGGAACACCGGGGAGCTGTTTTTT
CASSPLSGNTGELFF
>TRBJ1-3|many|15|TRBV7-9|NA
TGTGCCAGCAGCCGCCAGACAGCCTCTGGAAACACCATATATTTT
CASSRQTASGNTIYF
>TRBJ1-2|many|15|TRBV4-1|NA
TGCGCCAGCAGCCAAGCGACAGACCCTAACTATGGCTACACCTTC
CASSQATDPNYGYTF
>TRBJ1-2|many|13|TRBV12-3/TRBV12-4|NA
TGTGCCAGCAGTGGAGGGGGGAACTATGGCTACACCTTC
CASSGGGNYGYTF
>TRBJ1-1|many|14|TRBV7-2|NA
TGTGCCAGCAGCCCTCATCAGGGTAGAACTGAAGCTTTCTTT
CASSPHQGRTEAFF
>TRBJ1-5|NA|13|TRBV24-1|NA
TGTGCCACCAGTGCCGTGGGGACTCAGCCCCAGCATTTT
CATSAVGTQPQHF
>TRBJ2-1|many|15|TRBV7-2|NA
TGTGCCAGCAGCTTAGATAGCCGCTCCTACAATGAGCAGTTCTTC
CASSLDSRSYNEQFF
>TRBJ2-1|many|15|TRBV5-1|TRBD1
TGCGCCAGCAGTTTGGGAGGGACAGGGGGCAGTGAGCAGTTCTTC
CASSLGGTGGSEQFF
>TRBJ1-1|NA|15|TRBV4-1|NA
TGCGCCAGCAGCCAGGGTTGGCGGGGGGGGAAGGAAGCTTTCTTT
CASSQGWRGGKEAFF
>TRBJ2-7|many|16|TRBV6-2/TRBV6-3|NA
TGTGCCAGCAGCCCCTCGGGCTCCTCGACTCCCTACGAGCAGTACTTC
CASSPSGSSTPYEQYF
>TRBJ2-7|many|15|TRBV7-2|NA
TGTGCCAGCAGCTTAGGATCCAGTGCCTCCTACGAGCAGTACTTC
CASSLGSSASYEQYF
>TRBJ2-2|many|21|TRBV4-2|TRBD1
TGTGCCAGCAGCCAAGATACCTGGAGGACAGGGCGAGCTTCGAACACCGGGGAGCTGTTTTTT
CASSQDTWRTGRASNTGELFF
>TRBJ2-4|many|16|TRBV5-1|TRBD1
TGCGCCAGCAGCTCCACAGGGGGCCTAACCAAAAACATTCAGTACTTC
CASSSTGGLTKNIQYF
>TRBJ1-2|many|13|TRBV10-2|TRBD1
TGCGCCAGCAGTCCTCAGGGGGACTATGGCTACACCTTC
CASSPQGDYGYTF
>TRBJ2-3|many|12|TRBV6-2/TRBV6-3|NA
TGTGCCAGCAGTTACTCGAAGGATACGCAGTATTTT
CASSYSKDTQYF
>TRBJ1-4|many|14|TRBV6-5|NA
TGTGCCAGCAGCCCTACAAGGTGGGGTGAAAAACTGTTTTTT
CASSPTRWGEKLFF
>TRBJ2-1|NA|15|TRBV11-1|NA
TGTGCCAGCAGCTTTCGGCGGGGACCCTACAATGAGCAGTTCTTC
CASSFRRGPYNEQFF
>TRBJ1-1|many|16|TRBV27|TRBD1
TGTGCCAGCAGTTTATCGGACAGGGAACTTGGCACTGAAGCTTTCTTT
CASSLSDRELGTEAFF
>TRBJ1-1|many|13|TRBV7-2|NA
TGTGCCAGCAGCTTACAGTACGACACTGAAGCTTTCTTT
CASSLQYDTEAFF
>TRBJ2-3|many|15|TRBV9|TRBD1
TGTGCCAGCAGCGTAGGGACAGGGGGCACAGATACGCAGTATTTT
CASSVGTGGTDTQYF
>TRBJ2-1|many|16|TRBV5-1|TRBD2
TGCGCCAGCAGCTTGGTGGCGGGAGGGCCCCACAATGAGCAGTTCTTC
CASSLVAGGPHNEQFF
>TRBJ2-7|many|15|TRBV6-6|TRBD2
TGTGCCAGCAGTTCCCCCGGGACTAGCGCGTACGAGCAGTACTTC
CASSSPGTSAYEQYF
>TRBJ2-1|many|18|TRBV18|NA
TGTGCCAGCTCACCATACGCCTTGACACTTTTCGCCTACAATGAGCAGTTCTTC
CASSPYALTLFAYNEQFF
>TRBJ1-4|many|14|TRBV27|NA
TGTGCCAGCGGGAAGGACAGACTTAATGAAAAACTGTTTTTT
CASGKDRLNEKLFF
>TRBJ1-1|few|14|TRBV7-9|NA
TGTGCCAGCAGCCCCTGGGACTCGGGGACTGAAGCTTTCTTT
CASSPWDSGTEAFF
>TRBJ2-3|many|14|TRBV9|NA
TGTGCCAGTCGCGGGTCCACTAGCACAGATACGCAGTATTTT
CASRGSTSTDTQYF
>TRBJ1-4|many|14|TRBV7-9|TRBD1
TGTGCCAGCAGCTTAGGGACAGGGGAGGAAAAACTGTTTTTT
CASSLGTGEEKLFF
>TRBJ2-1|many|17|TRBV25-1|TRBD2
TGTGCCAGCAGTGGGTTTCGGGAAGCGGGAAGTTCCGATGAGCAGTTCTTC
CASSGFREAGSSDEQFF